Only a few counts were recorded for the clone carrying this T cell receptor (beta chain). Its antigen remains unknown. The entry originates in a study of identical twins. Study outcomes and limitations: Memory repertoires showed no such pattern, whereas abundant cord blood beta clonotypes carried fewer insertions.

MiXCR was run by TCRdb on the 5' RACE reads, yielding one entry per CDR3 protein. The table lists 1.5 million to 2 million distinct CDR3 sequences, 25% to 35% of them singletons, with about 0.3% in the top ten. Source material: cord blood. The source of this sequence is a newborn girl in good health.

This CDR3 reads CASSSYREIGYTF. DNA of the CDR3: TGTGCCAGCAGTTCCTACCGGGAGATCGGCTACACCTTC. The chain uses TRBV28 and TRBJ1-2, with D unclear. The CDR3 contains 13 residues. Looked up from germline, CDR1 is MDHEN and CDR2 is SYDVKM. V was clipped by 4 bases and J by 8 bases, with 14 bases between them.